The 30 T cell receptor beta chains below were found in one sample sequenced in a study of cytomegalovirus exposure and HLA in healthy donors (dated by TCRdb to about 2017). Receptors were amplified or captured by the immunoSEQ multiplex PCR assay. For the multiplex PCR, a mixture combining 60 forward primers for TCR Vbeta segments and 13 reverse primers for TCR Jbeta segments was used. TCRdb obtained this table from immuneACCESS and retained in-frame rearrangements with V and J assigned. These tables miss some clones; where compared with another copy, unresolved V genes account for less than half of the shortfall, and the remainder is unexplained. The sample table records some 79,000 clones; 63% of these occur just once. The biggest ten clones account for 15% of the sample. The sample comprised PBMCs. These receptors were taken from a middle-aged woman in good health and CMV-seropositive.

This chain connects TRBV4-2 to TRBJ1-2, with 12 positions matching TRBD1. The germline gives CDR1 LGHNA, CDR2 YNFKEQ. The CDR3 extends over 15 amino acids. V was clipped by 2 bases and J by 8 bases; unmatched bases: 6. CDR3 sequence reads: CASSQPGQGADGYTF. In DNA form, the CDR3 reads TGTGCCAGCAGCCAACCGGGACAGGGGGCTGACGGCTACACCTTC.

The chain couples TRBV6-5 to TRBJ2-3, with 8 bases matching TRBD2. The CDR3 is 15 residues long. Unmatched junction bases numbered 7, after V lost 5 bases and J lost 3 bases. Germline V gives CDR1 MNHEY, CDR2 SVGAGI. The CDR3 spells CASSAVSGSTDTQYF. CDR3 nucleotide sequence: TGTGCCAGCAGTGCCGTAAGCGGGAGTACAGATACGCAGTATTTT.

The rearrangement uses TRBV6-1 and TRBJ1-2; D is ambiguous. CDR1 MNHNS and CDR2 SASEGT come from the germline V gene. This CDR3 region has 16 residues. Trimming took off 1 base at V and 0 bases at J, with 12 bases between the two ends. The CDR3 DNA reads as TGTGCCAGCAGTGAAGGGGCAGGCTACGCTAACTATGGCTACACCTTC. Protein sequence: CASSEGAGYANYGYTF.

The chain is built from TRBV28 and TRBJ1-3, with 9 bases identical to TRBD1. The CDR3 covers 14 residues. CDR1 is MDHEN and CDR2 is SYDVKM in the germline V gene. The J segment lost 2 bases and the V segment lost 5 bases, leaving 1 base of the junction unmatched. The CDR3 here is CASSGDRAGNTIYF. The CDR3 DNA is TGTGCCAGCAGTGGGGACAGGGCTGGAAACACCATATATTTT.

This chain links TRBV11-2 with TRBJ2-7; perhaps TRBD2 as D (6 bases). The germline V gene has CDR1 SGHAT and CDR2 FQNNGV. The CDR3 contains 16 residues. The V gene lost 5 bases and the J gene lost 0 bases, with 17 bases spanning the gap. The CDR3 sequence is CASSVLRAGISYEQYF. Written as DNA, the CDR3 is TGTGCCAGCAGCGTCCTTCGGGCGGGAATCTCCTACGAGCAGTACTTC.

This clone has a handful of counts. The CDR3 nucleotides read TGTGCCACCCGGAAAGGACAGGGGGGAGCAGATACGCAGTATTTT. As protein: CATRKGQGGADTQYF. The chain recombines TRBV6-1 with TRBJ2-3, with 10 bases identical to TRBD1. With V trimmed by 10 bases and J by 4 bases, 11 bases remained unmatched. This CDR3 comprises 15 residues. Looked up from germline, CDR1 is MNHNS and CDR2 is SASEGT.

Written as DNA, the CDR3 is TGTGCCAGCAGCGGTTCCACAGGGGGCATTGAAGCTTTCTTT. Protein sequence: CASSGSTGGIEAFF. This sequence joins TRBV7-9 and TRBJ1-1; 9 bases are a match to TRBD1. CDR1 and CDR2 from the germline V gene are SEHNR and FQNEAQ (reference sequence). The CDR3 spans 14 residues. After removal of 5 bases from V and 7 bases from J, the junction contained 8 bases not matched to a gene.

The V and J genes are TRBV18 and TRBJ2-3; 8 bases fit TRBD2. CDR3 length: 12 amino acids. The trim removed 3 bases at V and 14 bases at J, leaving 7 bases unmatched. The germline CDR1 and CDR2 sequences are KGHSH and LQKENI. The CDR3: CASSPTDGRAYF. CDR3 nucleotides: TGTGCCAGCTCACCCACCGACGGGAGGGCGTATTTT.

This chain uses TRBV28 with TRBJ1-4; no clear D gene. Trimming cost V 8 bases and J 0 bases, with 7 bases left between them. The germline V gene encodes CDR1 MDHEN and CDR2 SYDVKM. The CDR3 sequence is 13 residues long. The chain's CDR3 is CASATTTNEKLFF. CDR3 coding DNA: TGTGCCAGCGCTACTACAACTAATGAAAAACTGTTTTTT.

CDR3 sequence reads: CASSKGVGGGPEAFF. The CDR3 region has the DNA TGTGCCAGCAGTAAAGGAGTGGGGGGAGGCCCTGAAGCTTTCTTT. V usage is TRBV2 and J usage is TRBJ1-1; D might be TRBD1 (5 bases). Per the germline V gene, CDR1 is SNHLY and CDR2 is FYNNEI. This CDR3 has 15 residues. V was pared by 5 bases and J by 6 bases, with 19 bases between.

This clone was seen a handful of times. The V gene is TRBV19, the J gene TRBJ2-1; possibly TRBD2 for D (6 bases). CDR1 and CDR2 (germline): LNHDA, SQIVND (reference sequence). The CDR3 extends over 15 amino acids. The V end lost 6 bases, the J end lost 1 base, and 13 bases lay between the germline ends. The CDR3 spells CASRVADLSYNEQFF. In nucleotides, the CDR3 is TGTGCCAGTAGAGTAGCGGACCTATCCTACAATGAGCAGTTCTTC.

The CDR3 protein is CASSAQGSGYTF. The CDR3 nucleotides read TGTGCCAGCAGCGCGCAGGGCTCCGGCTACACCTTC. The gene calls are TRBV9 and TRBJ1-2; the D gene is possibly TRBD1 (5 bases). V was trimmed by 3 bases and J by 8 bases, leaving 11 bases between them. Germline CDR1 and CDR2: SGDLS and YYNGEE. CDR3 length: 12 amino acids.

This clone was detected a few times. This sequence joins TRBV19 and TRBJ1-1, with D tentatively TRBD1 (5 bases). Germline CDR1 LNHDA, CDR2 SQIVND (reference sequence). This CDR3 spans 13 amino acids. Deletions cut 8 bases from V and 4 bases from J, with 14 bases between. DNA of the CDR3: TGTGCCAGTCGAAACGCCGGGGGCACTGAAGCTTTCTTT. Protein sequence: CASRNAGGTEAFF.

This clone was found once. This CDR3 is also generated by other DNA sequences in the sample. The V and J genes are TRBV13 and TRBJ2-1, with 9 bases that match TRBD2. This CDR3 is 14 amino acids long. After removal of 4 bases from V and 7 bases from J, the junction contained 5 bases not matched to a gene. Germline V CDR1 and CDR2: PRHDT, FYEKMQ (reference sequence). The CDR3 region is CASSSGLADNEQFF. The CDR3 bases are TGTGCCAGCAGCTCGGGACTAGCAGATAATGAGCAGTTCTTC. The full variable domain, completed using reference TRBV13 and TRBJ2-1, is AAGVIQSPRHLIKEKRETATLKCYPIPRHDTVYWYQQGPGQDPQFLISFYEKMQSDKGSIPDRFSAQQFSDYHSELNMSSLELGDSALYFCASSSGLADNEQFFGPGTRLTVL.

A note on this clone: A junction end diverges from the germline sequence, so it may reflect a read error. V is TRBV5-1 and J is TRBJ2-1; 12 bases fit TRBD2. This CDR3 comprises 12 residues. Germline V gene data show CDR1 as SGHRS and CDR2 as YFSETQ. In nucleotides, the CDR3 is TGCGCCAGCAGGTTGGGACTAGCGGGTAGGATCTTC. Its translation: CASRLGLAGRIF.

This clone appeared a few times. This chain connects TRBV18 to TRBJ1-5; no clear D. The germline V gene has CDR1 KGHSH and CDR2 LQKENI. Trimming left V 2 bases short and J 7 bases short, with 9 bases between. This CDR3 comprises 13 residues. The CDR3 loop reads CASSPSPGQPQHF. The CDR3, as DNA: TGTGCCAGCTCACCATCCCCGGGGCAGCCCCAGCATTTT.

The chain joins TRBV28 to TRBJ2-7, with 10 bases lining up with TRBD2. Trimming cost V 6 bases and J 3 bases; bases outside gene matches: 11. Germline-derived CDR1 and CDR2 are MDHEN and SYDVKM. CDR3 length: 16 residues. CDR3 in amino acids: CASSLRASGRGYEQYF. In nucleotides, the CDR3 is TGTGCCAGCAGCCTCCGAGCTAGCGGGAGAGGCTACGAGCAGTACTTC.

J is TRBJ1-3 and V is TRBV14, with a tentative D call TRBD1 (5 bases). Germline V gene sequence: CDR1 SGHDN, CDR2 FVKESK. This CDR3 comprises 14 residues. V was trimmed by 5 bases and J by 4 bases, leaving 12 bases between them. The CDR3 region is CASSGTGSGNTIYF. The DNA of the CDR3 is TGTGCCAGCAGCGGGACTGGGTCAGGAAACACCATATATTTT. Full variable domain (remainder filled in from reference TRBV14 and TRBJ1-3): EAGVTQFPSHSVIEKGQTVTLRCDPISGHDNLYWYRRVMGKEIKFLLHFVKESKQDESGMPNNRFLAERTGGTYSTLKVQPAELEDSGVYFCASSGTGSGNTIYFGEGSWLTVV.

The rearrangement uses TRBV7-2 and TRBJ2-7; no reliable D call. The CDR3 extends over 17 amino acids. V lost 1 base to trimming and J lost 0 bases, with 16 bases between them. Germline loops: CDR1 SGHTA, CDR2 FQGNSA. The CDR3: CASSLGHSGASSYEQYF. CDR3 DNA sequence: TGTGCCAGCAGCTTAGGTCATTCGGGTGCTAGCTCCTACGAGCAGTACTTC.

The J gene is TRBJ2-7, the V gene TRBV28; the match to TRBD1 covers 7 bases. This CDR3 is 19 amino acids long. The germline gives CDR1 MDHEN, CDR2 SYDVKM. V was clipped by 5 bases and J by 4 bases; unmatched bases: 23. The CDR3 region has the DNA TGTGCCAGCAGTGATCGAGCAAATTATGGACAGGCTTGGGGTTACGAGCAGTACTTC. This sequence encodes CASSDRANYGQAWGYEQYF.

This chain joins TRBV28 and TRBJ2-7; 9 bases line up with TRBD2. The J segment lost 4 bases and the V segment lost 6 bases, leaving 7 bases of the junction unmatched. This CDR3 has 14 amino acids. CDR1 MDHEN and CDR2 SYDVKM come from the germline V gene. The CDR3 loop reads CASSELSGRYEQYF. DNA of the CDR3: TGTGCCAGCAGCGAACTCAGCGGGAGGTACGAGCAGTACTTC.

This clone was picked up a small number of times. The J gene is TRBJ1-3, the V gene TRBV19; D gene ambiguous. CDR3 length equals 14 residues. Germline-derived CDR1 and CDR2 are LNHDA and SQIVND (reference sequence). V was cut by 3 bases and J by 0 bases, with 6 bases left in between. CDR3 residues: CASSIISSGNTIYF. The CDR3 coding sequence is TGTGCCAGTAGTATTATCTCCTCTGGAAACACCATATATTTT.

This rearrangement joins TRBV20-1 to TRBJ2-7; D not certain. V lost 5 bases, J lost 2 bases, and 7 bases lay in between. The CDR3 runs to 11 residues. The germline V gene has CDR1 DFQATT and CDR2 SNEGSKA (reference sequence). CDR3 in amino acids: CSAPKTYEQYF. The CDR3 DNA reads TGCAGTGCTCCTAAAACCTACGAGCAGTACTTC.

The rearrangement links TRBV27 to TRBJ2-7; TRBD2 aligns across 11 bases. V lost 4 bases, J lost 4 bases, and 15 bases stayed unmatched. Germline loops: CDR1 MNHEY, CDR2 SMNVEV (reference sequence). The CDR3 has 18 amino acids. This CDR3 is CASSSQRLAGMFYYEQYF. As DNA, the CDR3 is TGTGCCAGCAGTTCGCAAAGACTAGCGGGAATGTTTTATTACGAGCAGTACTTC.

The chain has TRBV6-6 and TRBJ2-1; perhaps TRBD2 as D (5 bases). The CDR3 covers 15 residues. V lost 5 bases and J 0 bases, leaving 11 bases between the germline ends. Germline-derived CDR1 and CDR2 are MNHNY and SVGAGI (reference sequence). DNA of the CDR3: TGTGCCAGCAGTCTCCTGGGGAGCTCCTACAATGAGCAGTTCTTC. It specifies CASSLLGSSYNEQFF.

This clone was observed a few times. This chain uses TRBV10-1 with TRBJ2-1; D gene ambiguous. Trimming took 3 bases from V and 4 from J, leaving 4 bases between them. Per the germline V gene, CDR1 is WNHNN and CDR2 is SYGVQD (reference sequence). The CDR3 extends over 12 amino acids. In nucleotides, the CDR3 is TGCGCCAGCAGTGACCTTTACAATGAGCAGTTCTTC. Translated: CASSDLYNEQFF.

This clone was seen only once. The CDR3 coding sequence is TGTGCCAGCAGCGCAGGGGGAAGGGAGCAGTACTTC. Translating it yields CASSAGGREQYF. This chain uses TRBV9 with TRBJ2-7; 7 bases match TRBD1. V gave up 3 bases and J gave up 7 bases; unmatched junction bases: 4. This CDR3 contains 12 residues. The germline V gene has CDR1 SGDLS and CDR2 YYNGEE.

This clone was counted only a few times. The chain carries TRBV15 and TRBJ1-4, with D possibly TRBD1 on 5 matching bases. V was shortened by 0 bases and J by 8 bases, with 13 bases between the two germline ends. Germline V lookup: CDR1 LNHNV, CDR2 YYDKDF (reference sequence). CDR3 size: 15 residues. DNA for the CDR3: TGTGCCACCAGCAGAGAAGCAGGGCAGGGCGAAAAACTGTTTTTT. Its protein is CATSREAGQGEKLFF.

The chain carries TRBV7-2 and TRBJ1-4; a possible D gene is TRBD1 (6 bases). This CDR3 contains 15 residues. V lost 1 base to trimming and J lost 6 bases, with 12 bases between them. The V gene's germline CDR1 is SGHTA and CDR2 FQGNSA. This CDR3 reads CASSLVGAGDEKLFF. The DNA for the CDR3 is TGTGCCAGCAGCTTAGTGGGGGCCGGGGATGAAAAACTGTTTTTT.

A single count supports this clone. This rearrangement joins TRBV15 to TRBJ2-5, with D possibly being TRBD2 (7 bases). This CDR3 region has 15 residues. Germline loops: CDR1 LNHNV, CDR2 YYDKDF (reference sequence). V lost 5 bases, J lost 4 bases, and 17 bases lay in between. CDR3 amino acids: CATSGGLERGETQYF. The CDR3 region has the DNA TGTGCCACCAGCGGGGGCCTGGAGCGGGGAGAGACCCAGTACTTC.